This entry concerns a single T cell receptor beta chain. Antigen specificity is unknown. Generated by immunoSEQ multiplex PCR, the TCRdb table keeps only in-frame clones and is missing some. The profile shows more than 9,000 clones, about three quarters of them singletons. This record belongs to a study of OX40 agonist ivuxolimab in advanced cancers. Background on the study: Patients enrolled in dose escalation were diagnosed with hepatocellular carcinoma, melanoma, renal cell or head and neck cancer. Prior therapy, whether anti-PD-1, anti-PD-L1 or anti-CTLA-4, was allowed, and 40% had some. Study-wide results and limits: In the expanded peripheral T cells, antigen specificity was never determined.

The CDR3 runs to 16 residues. Germline-derived CDR1 and CDR2 are SGHTA and FQGTGA. V lost 2 bases and J lost 5; bases outside the gene matches: 8. V usage is TRBV7-3 and J usage is TRBJ1-4; 7 bases match TRBD1. The sample was CD4+ or CD8+ T cells sorted from blood, taken in a trial of the OX40 agonist ivuxolimab. The clonotype comes from an adult with an advanced solid tumor such as melanoma, head and neck, liver or kidney cancer. CDR3 sequence reads: CASSLVTGSGNEKLFF. The CDR3 DNA is TGTGCCAGCAGCTTAGTGACAGGGAGTGGAAATGAAAAACTGTTTTTT.